This T cell receptor beta chain was retrieved from a study of blood T cell repertoires in COVID-19. The table lists this clone with a few counts. CDR3 length: 11 residues. Trimming pared 4 bases from V and 8 bases from J, leaving 7 bases between. From germline, CDR1 is KGHDR and CDR2 SFDVKD. Generated by immunoSEQ multiplex PCR, the TCRdb table keeps only in-frame clones and is missing some. Among approximately 100,000 clones, approximately 84% were seen once, and the ten largest hold 6% to 6.5%. This sequence originates from a human donor in a cohort sampled during active COVID-19. This chain joins TRBV24-1 and TRBJ1-2; D is uncertain. Sequenced: peripheral blood. The CDR3 region is CATSDPSGYTF. The CDR3, as DNA: TGTGCCACCAGTGACCCCTCGGGCTACACCTTC.